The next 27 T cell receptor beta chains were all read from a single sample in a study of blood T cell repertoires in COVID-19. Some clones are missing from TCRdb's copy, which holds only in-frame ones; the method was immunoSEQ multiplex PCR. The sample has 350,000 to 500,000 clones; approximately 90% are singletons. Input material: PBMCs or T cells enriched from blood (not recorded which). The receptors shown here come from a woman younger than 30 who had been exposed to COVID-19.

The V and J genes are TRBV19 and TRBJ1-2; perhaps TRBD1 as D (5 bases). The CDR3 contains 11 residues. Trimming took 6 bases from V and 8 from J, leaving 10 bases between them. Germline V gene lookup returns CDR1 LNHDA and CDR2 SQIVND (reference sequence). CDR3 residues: CASRSGGGYTF. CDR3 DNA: TGTGCCAGTAGATCGGGGGGAGGCTACACCTTC.

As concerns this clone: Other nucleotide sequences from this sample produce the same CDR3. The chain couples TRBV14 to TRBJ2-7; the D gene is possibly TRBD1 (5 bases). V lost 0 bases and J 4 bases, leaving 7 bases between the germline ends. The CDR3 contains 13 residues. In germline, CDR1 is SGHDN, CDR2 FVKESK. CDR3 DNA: TGTGCCAGCAGCCAAGATCCAGGGTACGAGCAGTACTTC. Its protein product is CASSQDPGYEQYF.

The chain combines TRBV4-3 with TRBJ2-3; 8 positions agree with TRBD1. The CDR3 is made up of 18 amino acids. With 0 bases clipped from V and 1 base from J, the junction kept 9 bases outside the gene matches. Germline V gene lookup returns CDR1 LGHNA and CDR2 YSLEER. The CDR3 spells CASSQDQRGQGGTDTQYF. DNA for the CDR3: TGCGCCAGCAGCCAAGATCAGCGTGGACAGGGTGGCACAGATACGCAGTATTTT.

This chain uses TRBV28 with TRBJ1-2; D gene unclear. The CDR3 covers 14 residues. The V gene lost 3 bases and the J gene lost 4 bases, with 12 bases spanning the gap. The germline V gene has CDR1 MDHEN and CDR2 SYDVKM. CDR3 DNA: TGTGCCAGCAGTTTCGTCGAGGGAAGCTATGGCTACACCTTC. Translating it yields CASSFVEGSYGYTF.

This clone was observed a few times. CDR3 residues: CASSQERQGANYGYTF. The DNA for the CDR3 is TGTGCCAGCAGCCAAGAGCGGCAGGGGGCTAACTATGGCTACACCTTC. The rearrangement joins TRBV4-2 to TRBJ1-2; 7 bases line up with TRBD1. The CDR3 sequence is 16 residues long. V trimming: 0 bases; J trimming: 0 bases; junction bases outside the gene matches: 4. The germline V gene has CDR1 LGHNA and CDR2 YNFKEQ.

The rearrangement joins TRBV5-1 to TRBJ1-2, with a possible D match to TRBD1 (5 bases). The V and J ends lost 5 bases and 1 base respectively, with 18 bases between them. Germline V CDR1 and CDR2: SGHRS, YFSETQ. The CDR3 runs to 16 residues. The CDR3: CASSIGWAGLNYGYTF. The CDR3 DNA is TGCGCCAGCAGTATTGGATGGGCAGGGCTTAACTATGGCTACACCTTC.

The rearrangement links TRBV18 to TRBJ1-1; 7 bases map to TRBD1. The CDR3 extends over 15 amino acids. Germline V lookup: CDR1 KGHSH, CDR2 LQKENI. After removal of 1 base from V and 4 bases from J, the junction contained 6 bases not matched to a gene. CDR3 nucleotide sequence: TGTGCCAGCTCACCACGGGGGACAGCTAGCACTGAAGCTTTCTTT. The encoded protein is CASSPRGTASTEAFF.

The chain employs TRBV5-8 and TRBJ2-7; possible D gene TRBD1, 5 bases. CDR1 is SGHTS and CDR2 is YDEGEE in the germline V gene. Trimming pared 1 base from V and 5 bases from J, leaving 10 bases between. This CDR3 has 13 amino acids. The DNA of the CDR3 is TGTGCCAGCAGCTTGTTAGGGGTGGACGAGCAGTACTTC. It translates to CASSLLGVDEQYF.

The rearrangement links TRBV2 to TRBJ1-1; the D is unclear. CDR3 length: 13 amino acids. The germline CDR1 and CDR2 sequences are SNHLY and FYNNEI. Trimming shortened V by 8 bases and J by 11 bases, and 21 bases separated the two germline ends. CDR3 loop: CASHEPTNYGAFF. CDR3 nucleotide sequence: TGTGCCAGCCACGAACCCACTAACTACGGGGCTTTCTTT.

The CDR3 DNA sequence: TGCAGTGCTAGTGGTCTAGTACCGGGCGAGCAGTACTTC. Amino acids: CSASGLVPGEQYF. The chain recombines TRBV20-1 with TRBJ2-7; D is unresolved. The CDR3 extends over 13 amino acids. CDR1 and CDR2 from the germline V gene are DFQATT and SNEGSKA (reference sequence). V lost 3 bases and J 6 bases, leaving 15 bases between the germline ends.

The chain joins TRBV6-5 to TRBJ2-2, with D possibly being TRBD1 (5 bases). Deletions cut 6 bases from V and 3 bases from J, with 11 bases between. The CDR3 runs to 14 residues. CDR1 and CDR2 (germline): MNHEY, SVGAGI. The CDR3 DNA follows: TGTGCCAGCAGCTCCGTGGGGCACACCGGGGAGCTGTTTTTT. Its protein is CASSSVGHTGELFF.

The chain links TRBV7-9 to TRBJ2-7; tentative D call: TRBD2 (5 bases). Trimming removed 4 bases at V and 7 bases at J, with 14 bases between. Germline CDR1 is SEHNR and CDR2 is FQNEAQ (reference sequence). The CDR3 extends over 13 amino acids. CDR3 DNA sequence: TGTGCCAGCAGCTCCCGTGGCCCGGGGGAGCAGTACTTC. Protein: CASSSRGPGEQYF.

The CDR3: CASSQGGSASYEQYF. The CDR3 DNA is TGCGCCAGCAGCCAAGGGGGCAGCGCCTCCTACGAGCAGTACTTC. This chain links TRBV4-3 with TRBJ2-7; weak D call: TRBD1 (5 bases). V dropped 1 base and J dropped 0 bases, with 10 bases sitting between them. The CDR3 has 15 amino acids. Germline lookup yields CDR1 LGHNA and CDR2 YSLEER.

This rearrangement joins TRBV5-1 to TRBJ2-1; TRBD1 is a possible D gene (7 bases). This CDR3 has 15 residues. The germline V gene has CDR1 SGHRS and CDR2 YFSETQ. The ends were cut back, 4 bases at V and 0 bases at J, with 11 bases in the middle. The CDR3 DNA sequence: TGCGCCAGCAGCCAGGGGGGTTCCTCCTACAATGAGCAGTTCTTC. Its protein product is CASSQGGSSYNEQFF.

The CDR3 loop is CAISESRTGGGGQETQYF. DNA of the CDR3: TGTGCCATCAGTGAGTCGCGGACAGGGGGAGGGGGCCAAGAGACCCAGTACTTC. The J gene is TRBJ2-5, the V gene TRBV10-3, with 10 bases aligning to TRBD1. This CDR3 is 18 amino acids long. J was trimmed by 1 base and V by 0 bases; bases with no gene match: 8. CDR1 and CDR2 from the germline V gene are ENHRY and SYGVKD.

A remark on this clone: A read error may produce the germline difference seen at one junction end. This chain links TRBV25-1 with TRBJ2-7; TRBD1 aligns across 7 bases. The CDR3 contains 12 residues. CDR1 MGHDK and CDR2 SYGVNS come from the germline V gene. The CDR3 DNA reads TGTGCCAGCCGTGACAGGGTTTACGAGCAGTACTTC. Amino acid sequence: CASRDRVYEQYF.

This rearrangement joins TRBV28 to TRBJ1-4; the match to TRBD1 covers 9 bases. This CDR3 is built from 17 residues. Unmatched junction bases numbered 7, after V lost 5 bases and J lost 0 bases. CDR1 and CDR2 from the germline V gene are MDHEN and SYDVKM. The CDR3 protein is CASSRPGQGPTNEKLFF. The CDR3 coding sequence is TGTGCCAGCAGTCGACCGGGACAGGGACCAACTAATGAAAAACTGTTTTTT.

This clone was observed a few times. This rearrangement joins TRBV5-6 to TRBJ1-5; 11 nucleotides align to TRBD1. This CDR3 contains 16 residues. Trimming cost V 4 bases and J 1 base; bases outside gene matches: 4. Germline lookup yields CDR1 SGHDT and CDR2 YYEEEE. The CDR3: CASSMGQGESNQPQHF. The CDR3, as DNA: TGTGCCAGCAGCATGGGACAGGGGGAAAGCAATCAGCCCCAGCATTTT.

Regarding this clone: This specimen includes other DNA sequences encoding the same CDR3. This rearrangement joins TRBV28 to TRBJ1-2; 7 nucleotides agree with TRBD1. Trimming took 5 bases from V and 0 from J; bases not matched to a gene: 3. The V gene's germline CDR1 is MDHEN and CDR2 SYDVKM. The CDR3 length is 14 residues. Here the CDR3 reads CASSPTGTNYGYTF. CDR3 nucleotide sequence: TGTGCCAGCAGTCCGACAGGGACTAACTATGGCTACACCTTC.

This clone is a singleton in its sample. CDR3 DNA: TGTGCCAGCAGTCCAGGGACAGCGAGCTCCTACGAGCAGTACTTC. Protein: CASSPGTASSYEQYF. The J gene is TRBJ2-7, the V gene TRBV27; 7 bases are shared with TRBD1. V was pared by 5 bases and J by 0 bases, with 7 bases of the junction left unmatched. CDR1 and CDR2 from the germline V gene are MNHEY and SMNVEV (reference sequence). This CDR3 region has 15 residues.

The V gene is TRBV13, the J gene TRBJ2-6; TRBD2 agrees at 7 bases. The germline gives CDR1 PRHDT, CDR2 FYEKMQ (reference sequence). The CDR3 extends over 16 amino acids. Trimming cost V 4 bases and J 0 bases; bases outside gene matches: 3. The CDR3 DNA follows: TGTGCCAGCAGCTCTAGCGGTCACTCTGGGGCCAACGTCCTGACTTTC. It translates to CASSSSGHSGANVLTF.

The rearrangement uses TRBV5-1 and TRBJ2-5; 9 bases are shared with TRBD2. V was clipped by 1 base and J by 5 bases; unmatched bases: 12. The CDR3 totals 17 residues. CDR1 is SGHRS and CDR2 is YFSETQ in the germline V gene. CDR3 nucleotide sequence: TGCGCCAGCAGCTTGACTGGAGGGCTAGCGGGGATGGAGACCCAGTACTTC. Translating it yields CASSLTGGLAGMETQYF.

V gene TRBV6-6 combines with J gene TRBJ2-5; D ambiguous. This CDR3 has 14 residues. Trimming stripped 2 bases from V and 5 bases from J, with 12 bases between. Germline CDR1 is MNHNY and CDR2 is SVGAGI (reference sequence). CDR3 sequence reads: CASSYVPSRETQYF. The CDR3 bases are TGTGCCAGCAGTTACGTGCCTAGTCGGGAGACCCAGTACTTC.

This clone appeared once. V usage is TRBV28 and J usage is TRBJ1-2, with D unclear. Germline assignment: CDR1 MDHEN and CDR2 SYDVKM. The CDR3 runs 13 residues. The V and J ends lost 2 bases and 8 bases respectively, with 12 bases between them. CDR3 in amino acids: CASSLDYAGGYTF. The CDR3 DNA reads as TGTGCCAGCAGTTTAGATTACGCGGGGGGCTACACCTTC.

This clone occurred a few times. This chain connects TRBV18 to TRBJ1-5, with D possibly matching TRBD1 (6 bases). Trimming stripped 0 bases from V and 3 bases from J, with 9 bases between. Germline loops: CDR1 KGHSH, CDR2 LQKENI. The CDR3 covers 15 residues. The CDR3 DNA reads TGTGCCAGCTCACCACCGGGGGCAAACAATCAGCCCCAGCATTTT. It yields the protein CASSPPGANNQPQHF.

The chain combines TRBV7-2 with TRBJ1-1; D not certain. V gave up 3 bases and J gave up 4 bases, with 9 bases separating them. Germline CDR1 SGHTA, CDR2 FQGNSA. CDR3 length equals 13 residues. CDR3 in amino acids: CASSLERGTEAFF. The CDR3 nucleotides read TGTGCCAGCAGCTTGGAACGGGGCACTGAAGCTTTCTTT.

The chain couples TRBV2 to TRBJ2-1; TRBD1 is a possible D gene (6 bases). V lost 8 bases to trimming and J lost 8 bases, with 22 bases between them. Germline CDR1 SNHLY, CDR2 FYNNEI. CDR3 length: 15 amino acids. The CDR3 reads CASLGRMGASDEQFF. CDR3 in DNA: TGTGCCAGCCTAGGACGTATGGGGGCAAGCGATGAGCAGTTCTTC.